This TCR beta chain was documented in a study of Ad26.COV2.S vaccination and SARS-CoV-2 variants. Study findings and constraints: Relative to placebo recipients, vaccine recipients exhibited elevated spike-specific TCR breadth.

About this clone: The antigen is unknown.

Sequenced by immunoSEQ multiplex PCR; TCRdb stores in-frame clones only, minus some. The table has some 190,000 clones, 87% seen once. Trimming pared 5 bases from V and 5 bases from J, leaving 13 bases between. CDR1 and CDR2 from the germline V gene are LNHDA and SQIVND (reference sequence). This CDR3 is 14 amino acids long. The receptor's source is a human donor who had recovered from COVID-19. The V call is TRBV19, the J call TRBJ1-5, with D unresolved. This sample comprised peripheral blood, obtained after recovery from COVID-19. This chain's CDR3 is CASSPRRLDQPQHF. The CDR3 DNA sequence: TGTGCCAGTAGTCCCCGAAGGCTTGATCAGCCCCAGCATTTT.